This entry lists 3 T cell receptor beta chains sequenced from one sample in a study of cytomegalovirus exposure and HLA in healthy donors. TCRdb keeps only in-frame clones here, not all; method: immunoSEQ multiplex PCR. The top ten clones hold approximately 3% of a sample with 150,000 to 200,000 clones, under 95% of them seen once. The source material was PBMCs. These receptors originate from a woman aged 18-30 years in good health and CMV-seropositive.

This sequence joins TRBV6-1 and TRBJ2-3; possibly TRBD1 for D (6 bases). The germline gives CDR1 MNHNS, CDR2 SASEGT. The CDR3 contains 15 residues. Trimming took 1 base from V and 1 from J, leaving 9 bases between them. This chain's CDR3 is CASSEDRVGTDTQYF. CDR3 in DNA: TGTGCCAGCAGTGAAGACAGGGTCGGCACAGATACGCAGTATTTT.

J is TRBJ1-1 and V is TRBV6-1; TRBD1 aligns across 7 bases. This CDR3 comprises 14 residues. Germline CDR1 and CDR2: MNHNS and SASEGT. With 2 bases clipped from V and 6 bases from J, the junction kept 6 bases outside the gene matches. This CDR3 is CASSEIVRGSEAFF. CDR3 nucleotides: TGTGCCAGCAGTGAAATTGTCAGGGGGTCTGAAGCTTTCTTT.

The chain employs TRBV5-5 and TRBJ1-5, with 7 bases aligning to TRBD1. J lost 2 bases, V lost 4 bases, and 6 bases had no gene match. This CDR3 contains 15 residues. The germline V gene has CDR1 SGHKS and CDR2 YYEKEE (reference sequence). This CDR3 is CASSHTGERNQPQHF. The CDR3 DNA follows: TGTGCCAGCAGCCACACAGGGGAACGCAATCAGCCCCAGCATTTT.